The sequence of this T cell receptor (beta chain) was determined in a study of neurological immune-mediated disorders. This clonotype was counted many times. The antigen is undetermined. Study-wide findings and caveats: The greatest degree of TCR clonal expansion was observed in HTLV-1-associated myelopathy, with the lowest in multiple sclerosis, below that of healthy controls.

Germline assignment: CDR1 SGHTA and CDR2 FQGNSA. With 8 bases removed from V and 3 bases from J, the gap between germline ends came to 8 bases. The CDR3 has 12 residues. Synthesis of cDNA was performed by 5'RACE using 10-nucleotide random UMIs. Sequencing runs each yielded over 160 million TCR-beta sequences from 15-18 subjects. TCRdb re-called the 5' RACE reads with MiXCR, one entry per CDR3 protein. The repertoire includes 25,000 to 35,000 distinct CDR3 sequences, approximately 1.5% of them detected once, and around 9% sits in the top ten. The chain uses TRBV7-2 and TRBJ2-1; D possibly matches TRBD1 or TRBD2 (5 bases each). This clonotype originated in a woman younger than 45 with multiple sclerosis. Material for sequencing was PBMCs. CDR3 bases: TGTGCCAGCGGGGGATACTACAATGAGCAGTTCTTC. It yields the protein CASGGYYNEQFF.